Each of the 14 T cell receptor beta chains below was sequenced from the same sample in a study of cytomegalovirus exposure and HLA in healthy donors. The PCR contained 60 Vbeta and 13 Jbeta primers. Method: immunoSEQ multiplex PCR; TCRdb's copy keeps in-frame clones and lacks some. The sample lists some 150,000 clones; around 82% were seen once. The specimen sequenced was PBMCs. The receptors were sampled from a woman aged 50 to 65 in good health and CMV-seropositive.

The count of this clone is one. The DNA for the CDR3 is TGCGCCAGCAGCCTGGCAAGGACAGGGGGCTACAATGAGCAGTTCTTC. Amino acids: CASSLARTGGYNEQFF. The J gene is TRBJ2-1, the V gene TRBV4-3; 10 bases map to TRBD1. Trimming removed 4 bases from V and 3 bases from J; junction bases left unmatched: 6. Germline values: CDR1 LGHNA, CDR2 YSLEER. There are 16 residues in the CDR3.

This clone turned up a few times. Other DNA sequences in the same sample also yield this CDR3. The chain couples TRBV19 to TRBJ1-6, with 9 bases aligning to TRBD1. The V gene's germline CDR1 is LNHDA and CDR2 SQIVND (reference sequence). This CDR3 spans 14 amino acids. With 6 bases clipped from V and 10 bases from J, the junction kept 7 bases outside the gene matches. The CDR3 sequence is CASRQGARESPLHF. CDR3 DNA: TGTGCCAGTAGACAGGGGGCGCGAGAATCACCCCTCCACTTT. The complete variable domain, with remaining parts taken from reference TRBV19 and TRBJ1-6, reads DGGITQSPKYLFRKEGQNVTLSCEQNLNHDAMYWYRQDPGQGLRLIYYSQIVNDFQKGDIAEGYSVSREKKESFPLTVTSAQKNPTAFYLCASRQGARESPLHFGNGTRLTVT.

The chain couples TRBV10-2 to TRBJ1-3; maybe TRBD1 (6 bases). V shed 8 bases and J shed 1 base, with 9 bases lying between them. CDR1 is WSHSY, CDR2 SAAADI, per germline. The CDR3 runs to 13 residues. The CDR3 DNA sequence: TGCGCCAGCCGGACAGATTCTGGAAACACCATATATTTT. This gives the protein CASRTDSGNTIYF.

V is TRBV29-1 and J is TRBJ2-2; possibly TRBD1 for D (6 bases). The CDR3 contains 15 residues. Germline CDR1 reads SQVTM; CDR2 reads ANQGSEA. With 0 bases removed from V and 2 bases from J, the gap between germline ends came to 10 bases. CDR3 amino acids: CSVEDTQGNTGELFF. Here the CDR3 DNA reads TGCAGCGTTGAAGATACACAGGGAAACACCGGGGAGCTGTTTTTT.

V is TRBV5-1 and J is TRBJ2-2; the D is unclear. Deletions cut 0 bases from V and 0 bases from J, with 6 bases between. The CDR3 length is 15 residues. The germline gives CDR1 SGHRS, CDR2 YFSETQ. CDR3 sequence (DNA): TGCGCCAGCAGCTTGGCAACTACGAACACCGGGGAGCTGTTTTTT. This gives the protein CASSLATTNTGELFF.

CDR3 coding DNA: TGTGCCAGCAGTCCTAGGACTAGCGGGGAATACAATGAGCAGTTCTTC. It encodes CASSPRTSGEYNEQFF. V is TRBV6-6 and J is TRBJ2-1; 12 positions agree with TRBD2. Germline lookup yields CDR1 MNHNY and CDR2 SVGAGI (reference sequence). After removal of 5 bases from V and 4 bases from J, the junction contained 6 bases not matched to a gene. The CDR3 covers 16 residues.

In nucleotides, the CDR3 is TGTGCCATATATACGGGACAGGGGGCTCAAGGCTACACCTTC. It yields the protein CAIYTGQGAQGYTF. This chain connects TRBV10-3 to TRBJ1-2, with 12 bases matching TRBD1. Germline CDR1 is ENHRY and CDR2 is SYGVKD. CDR3 length: 14 residues. J lost 8 bases, V lost 9 bases, and 10 bases had no gene match.

The rearrangement joins TRBV6-6 to TRBJ1-1; D call uncertain. The ends were cut back, 2 bases at V and 2 bases at J, with 9 bases in the middle. The CDR3 has 14 amino acids. Germline V gene lookup returns CDR1 MNHNY and CDR2 SVGAGI (reference sequence). CDR3 region: CASSYISDNTEAFF. DNA for the CDR3: TGTGCCAGCAGTTACATCTCAGATAACACTGAAGCTTTCTTT.

J is TRBJ2-1 and V is TRBV27; TRBD2 agrees at 9 bases. CDR3 length equals 14 residues. Trimming at V came to 3 bases and at J to 7 bases, leaving 4 bases not matched to a gene. CDR1 and CDR2 from the germline V gene are MNHEY and SMNVEV (reference sequence). This CDR3 is CASSFAGGRNEQFF. CDR3 bases: TGTGCCAGCAGTTTCGCGGGGGGGCGAAATGAGCAGTTCTTC.

The chain uses TRBV11-2 and TRBJ2-7; maybe TRBD1 (5 bases). Trimming took 2 bases from V and 2 from J, leaving 10 bases between them. Germline CDR1 is SGHAT and CDR2 is FQNNGV. The CDR3 runs to 14 residues. The CDR3 is CASSLNTGPYEQYF. The CDR3 DNA follows: TGTGCCAGCAGCTTAAATACAGGACCCTACGAGCAGTACTTC.

CDR3 sequence: CASSQIGYTGELFF. The CDR3, as DNA: TGCGCCAGCAGCCAGATTGGCTACACCGGGGAGCTGTTTTTT. V usage is TRBV4-1 and J usage is TRBJ2-2; D gene ambiguous. CDR1 is MGHRA, CDR2 YSYEKL, per germline. V lost 3 bases and J lost 3, with 8 bases in between. The CDR3 covers 14 residues.

This clone was picked up a small number of times. V is TRBV19 and J is TRBJ1-1, with D hard to call. This CDR3 has 11 residues. V lost 7 bases and J 5 bases, leaving 8 bases between the germline ends. The germline V gene has CDR1 LNHDA and CDR2 SQIVND (reference sequence). CDR3 residues: CASIARTEAFF. CDR3 coding DNA: TGTGCCAGTATAGCGCGGACTGAAGCTTTCTTT.

The chain links TRBV13 to TRBJ1-6, with 8 bases matching TRBD1. From germline, CDR1 is PRHDT and CDR2 FYEKMQ (reference sequence). The CDR3 loop spans 16 amino acids. The V segment lost 5 bases and the J segment 7 bases; nucleotides outside the gene matches: 10. As DNA, the CDR3 is TGTGCCAGCAGCGAAACAGGGGGATTGGAAAATTCACCCCTCCACTTT. As protein: CASSETGGLENSPLHF.

This clone was picked up one time. This chain links TRBV9 with TRBJ1-2, with 9 bases aligning to TRBD1. Germline values: CDR1 SGDLS, CDR2 YYNGEE. V lost 4 bases, J lost 2 bases, and 3 bases stayed unmatched. This CDR3 comprises 14 residues. The CDR3 reads CASSLDRGNYGYTF. The CDR3 nucleotides read TGTGCCAGCAGCCTTGACAGGGGGAACTATGGCTACACCTTC.